This T cell receptor (beta chain) was observed in a study of shared T cell receptors in the human thymus. V was shortened by 3 bases and J by 2 bases, with 14 bases between the two germline ends. This CDR3 has 15 amino acids. CDR1 is MGHRA, CDR2 YSYEKL, per germline. Sequencing was performed with immunoSEQ multiplex PCR; in TCRdb, only in-frame clones are kept and a portion is missing. This table has 540,000 or so clones, around 78% appearing once. The data also belong to a second study, concerning human thymus T cells. That paper notes: Thymus specimens were resections from corrective heart surgery. The authors found apparently biased V and J gene usage in thymic and blood repertoires. Related research examined unrelated individuals and reported that their thymic repertoires overlapped highly.

This receptor was identified in a boy in the first two years of life with a congenital heart defect. The sequenced sample was thymocytes. V is TRBV4-1 and J is TRBJ2-7, with a possible D match to TRBD2 (6 bases). CDR3: CASSQTGTGAYEQYF. In DNA form, the CDR3 reads TGCGCCAGCAGCCAGACCGGGACGGGGGCCTACGAGCAGTACTTC.